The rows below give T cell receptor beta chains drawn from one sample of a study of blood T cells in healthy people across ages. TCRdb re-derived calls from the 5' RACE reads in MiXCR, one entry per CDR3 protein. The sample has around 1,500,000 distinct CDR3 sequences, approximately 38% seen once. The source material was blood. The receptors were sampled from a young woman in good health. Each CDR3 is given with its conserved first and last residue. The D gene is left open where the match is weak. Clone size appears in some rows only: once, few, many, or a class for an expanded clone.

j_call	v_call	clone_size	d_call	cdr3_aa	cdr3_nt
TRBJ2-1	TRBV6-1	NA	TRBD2	CASSGGLAGFNEQFF	TGTGCCAGCAGTGGTGGGCTAGCGGGCTTCAATGAGCAGTTCTTC
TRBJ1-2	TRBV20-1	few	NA	CSASVGGVYGYTF	TGCAGTGCTAGCGTCGGGGGGGTCTATGGCTACACCTTC
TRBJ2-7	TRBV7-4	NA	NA	CASRASKTRRYEQYF	TGTGCCAGCAGGGCTAGTAAGACGCGACGCTACGAGCAGTACTTC
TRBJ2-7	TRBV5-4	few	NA	CASSLLRGHSTSYEQYF	TGTGCCAGCAGCCTCCTCAGAGGACACTCTACCTCCTACGAGCAGTACTTC
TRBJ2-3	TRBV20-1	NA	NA	CSASPISDAQYF	TGCAGTGCTAGCCCAATCTCAGATGCGCAGTATTTT
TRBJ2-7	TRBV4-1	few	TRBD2	CASSPSAGTSVPYNEQYF	TGCGCCAGCAGCCCCTCGGCCGGGACTAGCGTCCCGTACAATGAGCAGTACTTC
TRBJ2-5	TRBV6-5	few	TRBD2	CASRDTGLAEEETQYF	TGTGCCAGCAGGGATACGGGACTAGCGGAAGAAGAGACCCAGTACTTC
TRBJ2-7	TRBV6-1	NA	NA	CASSEVQEDEQYF	TGTGCCAGCAGTGAAGTCCAGGAGGACGAGCAGTACTTC
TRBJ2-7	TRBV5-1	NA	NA	CASSSSTGALSYEQYF	TGCGCCAGCAGCTCCTCGACAGGAGCGCTCTCCTACGAGCAGTACTTC
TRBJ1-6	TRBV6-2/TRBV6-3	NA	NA	CAIQRAESPLHF	TGTGCCATACAGAGGGCAGAATCACCCCTCCACTTT
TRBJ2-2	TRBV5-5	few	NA	CASSPGLSTGELFF	TGTGCCAGCAGCCCAGGACTTTCCACCGGGGAGCTGTTTTTT
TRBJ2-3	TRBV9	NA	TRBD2	CASSLTSGGAKLSDTQYF	TGTGCCAGCAGCCTTACTAGCGGGGGGGCAAAATTGTCAGATACGCAGTATTTT
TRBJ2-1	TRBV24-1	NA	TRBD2	CATSDPAGGVDEQFF	TGTGCCACCAGTGATCCCGCGGGGGGAGTGGATGAGCAGTTCTTC
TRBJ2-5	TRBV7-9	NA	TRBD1	CASSLRTGFQETQYF	TGTGCCAGCAGCTTACGGACAGGATTCCAAGAGACCCAGTACTTC
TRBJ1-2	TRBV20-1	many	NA	CSARDSGGNYGYTF	TGCAGTGCTAGAGATAGCGGGGGGAACTATGGCTACACCTTC
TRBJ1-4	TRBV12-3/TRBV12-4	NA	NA	CASGWGEKLFF	TGTGCCAGCGGATGGGGGGAAAAACTGTTTTTT
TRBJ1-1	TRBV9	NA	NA	CASSVGLNLMNTEAFF	TGTGCCAGCAGCGTCGGACTGAACCTGATGAACACTGAAGCTTTCTTT
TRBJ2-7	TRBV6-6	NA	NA	CASSNSGISYEQYF	TGTGCCAGCAGCAACTCGGGGATCTCCTACGAGCAGTACTTC
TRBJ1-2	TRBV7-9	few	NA	CASSSRAAGYGYTF	TGTGCCAGCAGCTCTCGTGCAGCGGGCTATGGCTACACCTTC
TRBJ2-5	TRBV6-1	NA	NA	CASRRTGQGGTYNEQYF	TGTGCCAGCAGACGAACGGGACAAGGAGGGACGTACAATGAGCAGTACTTC
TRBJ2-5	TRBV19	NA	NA	CASSRNQGETQYF	TGTGCCAGTAGCCGGAACCAAGGGGAGACCCAGTACTTC
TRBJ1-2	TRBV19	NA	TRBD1	CASRGEQGDRYTF	TGTGCCAGTAGAGGAGAGCAGGGGGATCGCTACACCTTC
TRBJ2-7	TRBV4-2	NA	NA	CASSQDGQPSSYNEQYF	TGTGCCAGCAGCCAAGATGGGCAGCCGAGCTCCTACAATGAGCAGTACTTC
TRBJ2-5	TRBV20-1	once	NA	CSARTGVVVREEQYF	TGCAGTGCTAGGACGGGCGTGGTAGTGAGGGAAGAGCAGTACTTC
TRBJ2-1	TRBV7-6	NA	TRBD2	CASSLDSGVTNEQFF	TGTGCCAGCAGCTTAGATAGCGGGGTTACCAATGAGCAGTTCTTC
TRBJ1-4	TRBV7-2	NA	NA	CASSPRDRRYNEKLFF	TGTGCCAGCAGCCCCAGAGACAGGAGGTATAATGAAAAACTGTTTTTT
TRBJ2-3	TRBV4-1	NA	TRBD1	CASSQPGTGKRRDTQYF	TGCGCCAGCAGCCAACCCGGGACAGGGAAACGGCGAGATACGCAGTATTTT
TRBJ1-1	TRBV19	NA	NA	CASSSKGQNTEAFF	TGTGCCAGTAGTTCGAAGGGGCAGAACACTGAAGCTTTCTTT
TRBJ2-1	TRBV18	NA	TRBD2	CASSPVGTSPNNEQFF	TGTGCCAGCTCACCGGTCGGGACTAGCCCTAACAATGAGCAGTTCTTC
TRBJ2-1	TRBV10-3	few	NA	CAISESSEQFF	TGTGCCATCAGTGAGTCGTCAGAGCAGTTCTTC
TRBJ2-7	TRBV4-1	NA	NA	CASSQEASDNPYEQYF	TGCGCCAGCAGCCAAGAAGCCAGCGACAACCCCTACGAGCAGTACTTC